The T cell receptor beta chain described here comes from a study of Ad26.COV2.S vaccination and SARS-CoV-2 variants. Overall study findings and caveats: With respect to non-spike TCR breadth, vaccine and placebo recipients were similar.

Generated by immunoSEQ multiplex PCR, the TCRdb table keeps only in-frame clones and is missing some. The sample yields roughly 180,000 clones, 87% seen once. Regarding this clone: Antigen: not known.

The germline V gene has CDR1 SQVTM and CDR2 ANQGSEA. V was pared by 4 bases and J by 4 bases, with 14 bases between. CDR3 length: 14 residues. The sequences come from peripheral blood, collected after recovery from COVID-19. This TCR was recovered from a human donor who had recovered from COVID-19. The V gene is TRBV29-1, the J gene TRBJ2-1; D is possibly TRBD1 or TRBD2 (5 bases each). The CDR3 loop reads CSVGGTGIYNEQFF. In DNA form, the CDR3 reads TGCAGCGTTGGGGGCACCGGGATATACAATGAGCAGTTCTTC.